The 2 T cell receptor beta chains below come from one sample, sequenced in a study of cytomegalovirus exposure and HLA in healthy donors. PCR used 60 Vbeta primers and 13 Jbeta primers. Using immunoSEQ multiplex PCR, the repertoire was profiled, and TCRdb retains in-frame clones only, with some absent. The table lists 140,000 to 150,000 clones, 60% to 75% of them singletons, with over 6% in the top ten. The sequencing sample was made of PBMCs. The receptors derive from a man under 40 in good health and CMV-seronegative.

This clone was detected only a few times. The CDR3 DNA sequence: TGTGCCAGCAGCTTAAAGGGGTCCACCTACGAGCAGTACTTC. Amino acids: CASSLKGSTYEQYF. The chain joins TRBV7-2 to TRBJ2-7; TRBD1 is a possible D gene (5 bases). The V end was cut by 2 bases, the J end by 2 bases, with 10 bases between. The CDR3 loop spans 14 amino acids. Germline V gives CDR1 SGHTA, CDR2 FQGNSA.

This chain uses TRBV5-1 with TRBJ2-2; a weak D match, TRBD2 (5 bases). Looked up from germline, CDR1 is SGHRS and CDR2 is YFSETQ. V dropped 0 bases and J dropped 0 bases, with 9 bases sitting between them. The CDR3 extends over 16 amino acids. CDR3 in DNA: TGCGCCAGCAGCTTGGCCGGCGGGCCGAACACCGGGGAGCTGTTTTTT. Its translation: CASSLAGGPNTGELFF.